Below, 5 T cell receptor beta chains from the same sample are listed, as sequenced in a study of cytomegalovirus exposure and HLA in healthy donors. Primers: 60 Vbeta forward and 13 Jbeta reverse. Assay: immunoSEQ multiplex PCR; the TCRdb copy retains only in-frame clones and omits some. The sample holds 150,000 or so clones; more than 75% are singletons and the top ten take 5.6%. Specimen: PBMCs. The receptor set was obtained from a woman aged 40 to 50 in good health and CMV-seropositive.

The V call is TRBV28, the J call TRBJ2-2; 7 bases align to TRBD2. The CDR3 has 18 residues. Germline V gene lookup returns CDR1 MDHEN and CDR2 SYDVKM. V was clipped by 2 bases and J by 0 bases; unmatched bases: 9. The CDR3 DNA follows: TGTGCCAGCAGTTTAAATCTAGCGGAGCATACGAACACCGGGGAGCTGTTTTTT. Translated, it gives CASSLNLAEHTNTGELFF.

V is TRBV5-1 and J is TRBJ2-2, with D maybe TRBD1 (5 bases). The CDR3 loop spans 15 amino acids. V was pared by 2 bases and J by 7 bases, with 15 bases between. Germline V lookup: CDR1 SGHRS, CDR2 YFSETQ. The CDR3 sequence is CASSFRQSLGGELFF. The CDR3 DNA reads as TGCGCCAGCAGCTTCCGACAGTCCCTAGGCGGGGAGCTGTTTTTT.

This clone was seen a handful of times. V and J are TRBV11-3 and TRBJ2-5, with a weak D call TRBD2 (6 bases). Germline V gene data show CDR1 as SGHNT and CDR2 as YENEEA. Between the trimmed V and J ends, which lost 1 base and 4 bases, there was a span of 19 bases. There are 17 residues in the CDR3. The CDR3 DNA follows: TGTGCCAGCAGCTTAGGGTCGCGGGGAGCGAGCCGAGAGACCCAGTACTTC. Amino acid sequence: CASSLGSRGASRETQYF.

The V call is TRBV7-6, the J call TRBJ2-1; TRBD2 aligns across 8 bases. The CDR3 has 16 residues. V shed 0 bases, J shed 3 bases, and the junction held 4 bases outside the gene matches. CDR1 and CDR2 from the germline V gene are SGHVS and FNYEAQ. The chain's CDR3 is CASSLAGREVYNEQFF. The CDR3 DNA is TGTGCCAGCAGCTTAGCAGGGCGGGAGGTCTACAATGAGCAGTTCTTC.

This chain connects TRBV28 to TRBJ2-7; D not resolved. In germline, CDR1 is MDHEN, CDR2 SYDVKM. The CDR3 has 12 amino acids. Trimming stripped 2 bases from V and 2 bases from J, with 4 bases between. CDR3 bases: TGTGCCAGCAGTTTAGGCACCTACGAGCAGTACTTC. Protein: CASSLGTYEQYF.